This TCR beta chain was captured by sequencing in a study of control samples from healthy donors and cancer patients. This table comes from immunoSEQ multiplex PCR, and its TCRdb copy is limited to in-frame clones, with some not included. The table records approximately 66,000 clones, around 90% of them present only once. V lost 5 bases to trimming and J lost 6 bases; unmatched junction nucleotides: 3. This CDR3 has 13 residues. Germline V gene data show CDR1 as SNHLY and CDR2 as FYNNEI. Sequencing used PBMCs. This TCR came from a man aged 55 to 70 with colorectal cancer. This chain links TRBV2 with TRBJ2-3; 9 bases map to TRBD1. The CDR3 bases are TGTGCCAGCAGTCAACAGGGGGCGGATACGCAGTATTTT. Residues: CASSQQGADTQYF.